Given below is one TCR beta chain in context. This entry comes from a study of blood T cell repertoires in COVID-19. Overall study context: Specimens from acute and convalescent COVID-19 originated in the United States, Italy and Spain. The analysed material was cDNA or gDNA that came from T cells, B-cell-depleted T cells, or PBMCs.

V lost 6 bases and J lost 0, with 12 bases in between. Germline loops: CDR1 SGHTA, CDR2 FQGNSA. The CDR3 runs 15 residues. Per the study methods: Nucleated cell number was recorded as an estimate derived from reference gene primer amplification. TCRdb's copy holds only in-frame clones and misses some; the assay was immunoSEQ multiplex PCR. The DNA was the basis for D and trimming; V, J and clone size are from that table. The sample includes under 250,000 clones, 65% to 85% of them seen just once. The origin of this receptor is a woman aged 55 to 70 with acute or convalescent COVID-19. V usage is TRBV7-2 and J usage is TRBJ1-3; no clear D gene. Specimen: peripheral blood. CDR3 residues: CASRSEPLSGNTIYF. CDR3 in DNA: TGTGCCAGCAGATCGGAGCCCCTCTCTGGAAACACCATATATTTT.